Listed below are T cell receptor beta chains from one sample, sequenced in a study of cytotoxic CD8 clonotypes in ibrutinib-treated CLL. The data were produced by immunoSEQ multiplex PCR, yet TCRdb's version contains in-frame clones alone and is incomplete. The table has over 140,000 clones, around 84% seen once. Here the sequenced sample was PBMCs, taken after 36 months of ibrutinib treatment. These receptors all stem from a human donor with chronic lymphocytic leukemia. CDR3s include the opening cysteine and the closing phenylalanine or tryptophan. Each record gives: CDR3 protein, CDR3 DNA, V gene, clone size, J gene, D gene. D genes are given only for firm matches. The listing skips clone size in some rows; elsewhere it reads once, few, many or a size class.

CASSFSGAGGSEKLFF,TGTGCCAGCAGCTTTTCAGGCGCTGGGGGAAGTGAAAAACTGTTTTTT,TRBV5-4,few,TRBJ1-4,.
CAWSPGFSGNTIYF,TGTGCCTGGAGTCCAGGGTTCTCTGGAAACACCATATATTTT,TRBV30,.,TRBJ1-3,.
CASSIGPSYEQYF,TGTGCCAGTAGTATAGGGCCCTCCTACGAGCAGTACTTC,TRBV19,.,TRBJ2-7,.
CASSATPGQGVREQYF,TGTGCCAGCAGTGCTACGCCGGGACAGGGGGTTCGGGAGCAGTACTTC,TRBV6-4,.,TRBJ2-7,TRBD1
CASSELGSAYEQYF,TGTGCCAGCAGTGAGTTGGGTTCGGCCTACGAGCAGTACTTC,TRBV2,.,TRBJ2-7,.
CASSFGQGKAFF,TGTGCCAGCAGCTTCGGGCAGGGCAAAGCTTTCTTT,TRBV7-9,few,TRBJ1-1,.
CASSARRGPGRDSGNTIYF,TGTGCCAGCAGCGCCCGTAGGGGCCCGGGCAGGGACTCTGGAAACACCATATATTTT,TRBV9,once,TRBJ1-3,.
CASGRTLTVTEKLFF,TGTGCCAGCGGGAGGACACTTACTGTTACGGAAAAACTGTTTTTT,TRBV28,few,TRBJ1-4,.
CASSYPETQYF,TGTGCCAGCAGTTATCCAGAGACCCAGTACTTC,TRBV5-8,.,TRBJ2-5,.
CASSLMNTEAFF,TGTGCCAGCAGCTTGATGAACACTGAAGCTTTCTTT,TRBV5-8,.,TRBJ1-1,.
CASSPSEANYGYTF,TGTGCCAGCAGTCCTAGCGAAGCTAACTATGGCTACACCTTC,TRBV2,few,TRBJ1-2,.
CASSFSGGPIEQYF,TGTGCCAGCAGCTTTTCGGGGGGGCCAATCGAGCAGTACTTC,TRBV5-4,.,TRBJ2-7,TRBD2
CASSLAGGPLNGYTF,TGTGCCAGCAGCTTGGCGGGGGGGCCGCTTAATGGCTACACCTTC,TRBV5-4,once,TRBJ1-2,.
CASSSGRSFNQPQHF,TGCGCCAGCTCCTCCGGCAGGAGCTTCAATCAGCCCCAGCATTTT,TRBV23-1,.,TRBJ1-5,.
CASSLEQGSAFF,TGCGCCAGCAGCTTGGAACAGGGATCTGCTTTCTTT,TRBV5-1,.,TRBJ1-1,.
CASSLGFGSVGEKLFF,TGCGCCAGCAGCTTGGGGTTTGGGTCAGTAGGGGAAAAACTGTTTTTT,TRBV5-1,few,TRBJ1-4,.
CASSQDRTRGTKNIQYF,TGTGCCAGCAGCCAAGATAGGACCCGTGGGACCAAAAACATTCAGTACTTC,TRBV4-2,.,TRBJ2-4,.
CASSQLNRSPGNEQFF,TGCGCCAGCAGCCAATTGAACCGGTCCCCGGGCAATGAGCAGTTCTTC,TRBV4-1,.,TRBJ2-1,.
CASSLQGQAVTGELFF,TGTGCCAGCAGCTTACAGGGACAGGCGGTCACCGGGGAGCTGTTTTTT,TRBV5-4,.,TRBJ2-2,TRBD1
CATSPETTNYGYTF,TGTGCCACCTCCCCCGAGACAACTAACTATGGCTACACCTTC,TRBV6-5,.,TRBJ1-2,.
CASSLSGYSTSTDTQYF,TGTGCCAGCAGCCTTAGCGGGTACTCCACTAGCACAGATACGCAGTATTTT,TRBV7-2,once,TRBJ2-3,TRBD2